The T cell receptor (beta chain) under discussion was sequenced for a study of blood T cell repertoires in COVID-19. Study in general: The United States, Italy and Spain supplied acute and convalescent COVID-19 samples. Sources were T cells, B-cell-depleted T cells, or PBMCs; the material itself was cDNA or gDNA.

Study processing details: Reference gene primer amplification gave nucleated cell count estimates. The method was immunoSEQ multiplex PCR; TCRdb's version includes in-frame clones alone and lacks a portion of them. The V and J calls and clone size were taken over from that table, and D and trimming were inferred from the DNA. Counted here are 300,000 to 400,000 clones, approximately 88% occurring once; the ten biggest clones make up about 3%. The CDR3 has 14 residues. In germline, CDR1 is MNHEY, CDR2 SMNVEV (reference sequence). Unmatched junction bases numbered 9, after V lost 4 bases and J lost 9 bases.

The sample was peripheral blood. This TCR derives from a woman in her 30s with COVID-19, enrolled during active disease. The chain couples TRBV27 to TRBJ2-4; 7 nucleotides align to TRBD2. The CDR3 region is CASSSLSSGGIQYF. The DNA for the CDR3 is TGTGCCAGCAGTTCCTTATCTAGCGGAGGCATTCAGTACTTC.